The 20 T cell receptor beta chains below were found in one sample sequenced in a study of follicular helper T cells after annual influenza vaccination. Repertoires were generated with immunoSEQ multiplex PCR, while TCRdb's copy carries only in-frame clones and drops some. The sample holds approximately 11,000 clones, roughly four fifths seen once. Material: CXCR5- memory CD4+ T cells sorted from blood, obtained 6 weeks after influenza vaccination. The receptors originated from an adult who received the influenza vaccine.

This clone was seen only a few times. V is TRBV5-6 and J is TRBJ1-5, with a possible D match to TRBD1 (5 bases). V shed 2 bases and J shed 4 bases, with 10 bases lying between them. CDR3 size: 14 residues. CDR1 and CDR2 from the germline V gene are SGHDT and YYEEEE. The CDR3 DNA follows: TGTGCCAGCAGCTTTGGACAAGCTAATCAGCCCCAGCATTTT. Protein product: CASSFGQANQPQHF.

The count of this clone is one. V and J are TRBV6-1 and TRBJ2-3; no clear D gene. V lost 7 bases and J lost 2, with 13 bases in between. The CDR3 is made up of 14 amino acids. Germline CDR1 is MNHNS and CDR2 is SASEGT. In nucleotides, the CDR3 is TGTGCCAGCATCCTGGACGGGCCCACAGATACGCAGTATTTT. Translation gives CASILDGPTDTQYF.

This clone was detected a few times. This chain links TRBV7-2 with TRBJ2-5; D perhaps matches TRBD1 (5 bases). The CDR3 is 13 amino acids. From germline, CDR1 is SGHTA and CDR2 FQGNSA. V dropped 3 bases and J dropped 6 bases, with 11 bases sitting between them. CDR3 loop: CASSLGLSKTQYF. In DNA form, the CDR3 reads TGTGCCAGCAGCTTGGGGCTGTCAAAGACCCAGTACTTC.

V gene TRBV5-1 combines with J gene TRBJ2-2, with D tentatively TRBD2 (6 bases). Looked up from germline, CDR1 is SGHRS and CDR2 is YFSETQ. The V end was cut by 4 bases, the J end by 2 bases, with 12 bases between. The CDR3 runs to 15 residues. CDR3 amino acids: CASSPIAANTGELFF. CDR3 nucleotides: TGCGCCAGCAGCCCGATAGCGGCAAACACCGGGGAGCTGTTTTTT. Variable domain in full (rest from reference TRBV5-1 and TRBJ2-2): KAGVTQTPRYLIKTRGQQVTLSCSPISGHRSVSWYQQTPGQGLQFLFEYFSETQRNKGNFPGRFSGRQFSNSRSEMNVSTLELGDSALYLCASSPIAANTGELFFGEGSRLTVL.

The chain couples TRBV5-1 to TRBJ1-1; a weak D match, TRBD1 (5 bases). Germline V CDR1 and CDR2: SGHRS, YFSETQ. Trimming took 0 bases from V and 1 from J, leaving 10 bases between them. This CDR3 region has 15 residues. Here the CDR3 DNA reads TGCGCCAGCAGCTTGGGCCCAGGGTCGAACACTGAAGCTTTCTTT. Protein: CASSLGPGSNTEAFF.

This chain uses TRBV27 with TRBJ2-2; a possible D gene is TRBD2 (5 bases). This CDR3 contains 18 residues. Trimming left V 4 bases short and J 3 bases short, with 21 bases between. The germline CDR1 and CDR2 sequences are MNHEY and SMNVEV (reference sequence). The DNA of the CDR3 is TGTGCCAGCAGTTCCCGCCCCCCAAGTAGCGCTTACACCGGGGAGCTGTTTTTT. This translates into CASSSRPPSSAYTGELFF.

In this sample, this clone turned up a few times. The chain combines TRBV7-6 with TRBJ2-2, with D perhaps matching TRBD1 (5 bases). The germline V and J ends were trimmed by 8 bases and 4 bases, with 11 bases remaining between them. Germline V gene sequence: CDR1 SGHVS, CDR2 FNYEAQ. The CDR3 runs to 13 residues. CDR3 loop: CASVRQITGELFF. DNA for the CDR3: TGTGCCAGCGTTCGACAGATCACCGGGGAGCTGTTTTTT. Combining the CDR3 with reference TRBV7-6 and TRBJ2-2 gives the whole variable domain GAGVSQSPRYKVTKRGQDVALRCDPISGHVSLYWYRQALGQGPEFLTYFNYEAQQDKSGLPNDRFSAERPEGSISTLTIQRTEQRDSAMYRCASVRQITGELFFGEGSRLTVL.

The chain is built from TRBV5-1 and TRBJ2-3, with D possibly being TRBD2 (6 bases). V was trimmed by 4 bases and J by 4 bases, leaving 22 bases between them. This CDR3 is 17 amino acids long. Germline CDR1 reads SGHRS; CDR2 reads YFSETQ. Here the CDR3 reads CASSLELTSWDSDTQYF. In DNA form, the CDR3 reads TGCGCCAGCAGCCTCGAATTGACAAGTTGGGACTCAGATACGCAGTATTTT.

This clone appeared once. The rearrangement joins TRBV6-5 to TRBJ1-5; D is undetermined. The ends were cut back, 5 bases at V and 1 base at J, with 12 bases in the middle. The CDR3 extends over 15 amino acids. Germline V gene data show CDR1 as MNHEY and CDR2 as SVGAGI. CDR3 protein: CASSRSGPSNQPQHF. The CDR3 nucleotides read TGTGCCAGCAGTCGCTCCGGGCCCAGCAATCAGCCCCAGCATTTT.

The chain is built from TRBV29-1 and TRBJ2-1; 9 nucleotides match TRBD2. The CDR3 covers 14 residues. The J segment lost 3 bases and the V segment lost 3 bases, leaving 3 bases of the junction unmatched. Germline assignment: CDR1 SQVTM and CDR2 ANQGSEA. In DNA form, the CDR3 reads TGCAGCGTTGAGGGGCGGGGGGGCTACAATGAGCAGTTCTTC. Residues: CSVEGRGGYNEQFF.

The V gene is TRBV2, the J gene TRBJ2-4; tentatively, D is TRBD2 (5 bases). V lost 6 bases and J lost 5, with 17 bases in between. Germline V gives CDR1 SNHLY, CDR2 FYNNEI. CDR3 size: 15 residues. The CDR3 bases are TGTGCCAGCAGCCCCTCAAGGACTTGGGAAAACATTCAGTACTTC. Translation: CASSPSRTWENIQYF.

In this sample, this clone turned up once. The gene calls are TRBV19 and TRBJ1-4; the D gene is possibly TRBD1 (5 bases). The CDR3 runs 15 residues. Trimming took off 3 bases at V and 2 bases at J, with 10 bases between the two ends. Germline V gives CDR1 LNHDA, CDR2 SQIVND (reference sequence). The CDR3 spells CASSISGDTNEKLFF. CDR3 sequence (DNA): TGTGCCAGTAGTATCTCCGGGGACACTAATGAAAAACTGTTTTTT.

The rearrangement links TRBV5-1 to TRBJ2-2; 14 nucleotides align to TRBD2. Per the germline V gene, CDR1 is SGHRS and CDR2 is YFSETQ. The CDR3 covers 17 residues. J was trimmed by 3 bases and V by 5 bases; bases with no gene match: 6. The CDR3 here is CASRESTSGGDTGELFF. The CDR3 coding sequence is TGCGCCAGCAGAGAGTCGACTAGCGGGGGGGACACCGGGGAGCTGTTTTTT.

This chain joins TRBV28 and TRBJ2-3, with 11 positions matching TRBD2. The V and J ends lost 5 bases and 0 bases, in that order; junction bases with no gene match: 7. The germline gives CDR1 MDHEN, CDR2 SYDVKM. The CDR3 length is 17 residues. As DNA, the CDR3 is TGTGCCAGCAGTCCCCTGACTAGCGGGAAGAGCACAGATACGCAGTATTTT. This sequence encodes CASSPLTSGKSTDTQYF. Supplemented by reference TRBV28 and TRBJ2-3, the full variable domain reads DVKVTQSSRYLVKRTGEKVFLECVQDMDHENMFWYRQDPGLGLRLIYFSYDVKMKEKGDIPEGYSVSREKKERFSLILESASTNQTSMYLCASSPLTSGKSTDTQYFGPGTRLTVL.

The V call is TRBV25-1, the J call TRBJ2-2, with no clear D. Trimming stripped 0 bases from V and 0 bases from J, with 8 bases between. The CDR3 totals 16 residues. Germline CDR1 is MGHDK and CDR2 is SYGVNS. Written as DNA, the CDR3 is TGTGCCAGCAGTGAATATGCAGGCGCGAACACCGGGGAGCTGTTTTTT. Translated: CASSEYAGANTGELFF.

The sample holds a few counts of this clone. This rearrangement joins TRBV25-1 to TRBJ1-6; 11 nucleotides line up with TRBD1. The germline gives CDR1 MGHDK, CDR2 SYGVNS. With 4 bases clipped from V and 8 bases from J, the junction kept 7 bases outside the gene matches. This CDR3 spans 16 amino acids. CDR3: CASSAAGTGGHSPLHF. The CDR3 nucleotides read TGTGCCAGCAGTGCTGCCGGGACAGGGGGTCATTCACCCCTCCACTTT. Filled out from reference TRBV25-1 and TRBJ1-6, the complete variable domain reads EADIYQTPRYLVIGTGKKITLECSQTMGHDKMYWYQQDPGMELHLIHYSYGVNSTEKGDLSSESTVSRIRTEHFPLTLESARPSHTSQYLCASSAAGTGGHSPLHFGNGTRLTVT.

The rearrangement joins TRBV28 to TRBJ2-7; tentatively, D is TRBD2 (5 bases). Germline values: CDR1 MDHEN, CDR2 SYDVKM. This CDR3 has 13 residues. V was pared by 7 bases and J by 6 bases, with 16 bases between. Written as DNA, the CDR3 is TGTGCCAGCAACTTTGGAGGTTACGCCGAGCAGTACTTC. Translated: CASNFGGYAEQYF.

The DNA for the CDR3 is TGTGCCAGCAGCCTCCCCAGGGGCCATAGCTCCTACGAGCAGTACTTC. Amino acids: CASSLPRGHSSYEQYF. The chain is built from TRBV6-4 and TRBJ2-7, with a possible D match to TRBD1 (6 bases). The germline V gene has CDR1 MRHNA and CDR2 SNTAGT. Trimming took 6 bases from V and 0 from J, leaving 18 bases between them. This CDR3 contains 16 residues.

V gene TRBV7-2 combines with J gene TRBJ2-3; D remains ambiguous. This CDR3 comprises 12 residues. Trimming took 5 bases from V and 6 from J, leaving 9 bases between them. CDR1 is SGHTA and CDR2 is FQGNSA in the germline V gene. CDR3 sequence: CASSPYEDTQYF. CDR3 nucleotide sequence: TGTGCCAGCAGCCCCTACGAGGATACGCAGTATTTT.

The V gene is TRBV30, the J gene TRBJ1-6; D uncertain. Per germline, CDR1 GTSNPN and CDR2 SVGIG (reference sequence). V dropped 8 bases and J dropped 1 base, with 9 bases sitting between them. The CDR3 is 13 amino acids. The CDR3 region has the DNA TGTGCCCAGAGGGATTCCTATAATTCACCCCTCCACTTT. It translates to CAQRDSYNSPLHF. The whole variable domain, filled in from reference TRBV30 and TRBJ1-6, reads SQTIHQWPATLVQPVGSPLSLECTVEGTSNPNLYWYRQAAGRGLQLLFYSVGIGQISSEVPQNLSASRPQDRQFILSSKKLLLSDSGFYLCAQRDSYNSPLHFGNGTRLTVT.